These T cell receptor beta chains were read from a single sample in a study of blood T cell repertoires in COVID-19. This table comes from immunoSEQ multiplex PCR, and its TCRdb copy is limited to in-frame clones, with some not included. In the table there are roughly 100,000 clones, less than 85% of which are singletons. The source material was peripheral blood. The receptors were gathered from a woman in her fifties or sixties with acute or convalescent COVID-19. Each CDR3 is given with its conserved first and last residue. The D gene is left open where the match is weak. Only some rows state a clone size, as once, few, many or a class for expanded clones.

cdr3_aa: CASSPMGIRGPEQYF; cdr3_nt: TGCGCCAGCAGCCCCATGGGCATCAGGGGTCCCGAGCAGTACTTC; j_call: TRBJ2-7; d_call: NA; clone_size: NA; v_call: TRBV4-1
cdr3_aa: CASSSQGREGQQYF; cdr3_nt: TGTGCCAGCAGCTCCCAAGGGCGGGAGGGCCAGCAGTACTTC; j_call: TRBJ2-7; d_call: TRBD2; clone_size: NA; v_call: TRBV7-9
cdr3_aa: CASSTIAGGNFPNYGYTF; cdr3_nt: TGTGCCAGTAGTACCATCGCGGGGGGCAATTTCCCTAACTATGGCTACACCTTC; j_call: TRBJ1-2; d_call: NA; clone_size: NA; v_call: TRBV19
cdr3_aa: CASSQDLGRHNEQFF; cdr3_nt: TGTGCCAGCAGCCAAGATCTGGGCCGGCACAATGAGCAGTTCTTC; j_call: TRBJ2-1; d_call: NA; clone_size: few; v_call: TRBV3-1/TRBV3-2
cdr3_aa: CASSSSGTRNTEAFF; cdr3_nt: TGTGCCAGCTCATCTTCCGGGACAAGGAACACTGAAGCTTTCTTT; j_call: TRBJ1-1; d_call: NA; clone_size: NA; v_call: TRBV18
cdr3_aa: CASSLGQFYGYTF; cdr3_nt: TGTGCCAGCAGCTTAGGACAGTTCTATGGCTACACCTTC; j_call: TRBJ1-2; d_call: NA; clone_size: NA; v_call: TRBV7-2
cdr3_aa: CASSEWQGNEKLFF; cdr3_nt: TGTGCCAGCAGTGAATGGCAGGGTAATGAAAAACTGTTTTTT; j_call: TRBJ1-4; d_call: NA; clone_size: NA; v_call: TRBV6-1
cdr3_aa: CSVDRGGHGEQFF; cdr3_nt: TGCAGCGTGGACAGGGGGGGACATGGTGAGCAGTTCTTC; j_call: TRBJ2-1; d_call: TRBD1; clone_size: NA; v_call: TRBV29-1
cdr3_aa: CASSLLQGIEAFF; cdr3_nt: TGTGCCAGCAGTTTACTACAGGGGATCGAAGCTTTCTTT; j_call: TRBJ1-1; d_call: TRBD1; clone_size: NA; v_call: TRBV28
cdr3_aa: CASSLGPTQGEKLFF; cdr3_nt: TGCGCCAGCAGCTTGGGTCCGACACAGGGGGAAAAACTGTTTTTT; j_call: TRBJ1-4; d_call: TRBD1; clone_size: NA; v_call: TRBV5-1
cdr3_aa: CASSLGTQDNEQFF; cdr3_nt: TGCGCCAGCAGCTTGGGGACTCAAGACAATGAGCAGTTCTTC; j_call: TRBJ2-1; d_call: NA; clone_size: NA; v_call: TRBV5-1
cdr3_aa: CASSQDGTVVGYTF; cdr3_nt: TGCGCCAGCAGCCAAGACGGGACAGTCGTTGGCTACACCTTC; j_call: TRBJ1-2; d_call: TRBD1; clone_size: NA; v_call: TRBV4-1
cdr3_aa: CASSPRPGDTEAFF; cdr3_nt: TGTGCCAGCTCACCAAGGCCCGGGGATACTGAAGCTTTCTTT; j_call: TRBJ1-1; d_call: NA; clone_size: NA; v_call: TRBV18
cdr3_aa: CAISESAGGNQPQHF; cdr3_nt: TGTGCCATCAGTGAATCCGCCGGGGGGAATCAGCCCCAGCATTTT; j_call: TRBJ1-5; d_call: NA; clone_size: NA; v_call: TRBV10-3
cdr3_aa: CASSLKAQGTEAFF; cdr3_nt: TGCGCCAGCAGCTTAAAGGCCCAGGGGACTGAAGCTTTCTTT; j_call: TRBJ1-1; d_call: NA; clone_size: few; v_call: TRBV5-1
cdr3_aa: CASSDTGFPRDTQYF; cdr3_nt: TGTGCCAGCAGCGACACAGGGTTCCCGAGGGATACGCAGTATTTT; j_call: TRBJ2-3; d_call: NA; clone_size: NA; v_call: TRBV11-3
cdr3_aa: CASTPSSDTQYF; cdr3_nt: TGTGCCAGCACCCCTAGCTCAGATACGCAGTATTTT; j_call: TRBJ2-3; d_call: NA; clone_size: NA; v_call: TRBV12-3/TRBV12-4
cdr3_aa: CASSSERGDTQYF; cdr3_nt: TGTGCCAGCAGCTCCGAGCGGGGGGATACGCAGTATTTT; j_call: TRBJ2-3; d_call: TRBD2; clone_size: NA; v_call: TRBV7-2
cdr3_aa: CASRTSGDVNEQFF; cdr3_nt: TGTGCCAGCAGGACTAGCGGGGATGTTAATGAGCAGTTCTTC; j_call: TRBJ2-1; d_call: TRBD2; clone_size: NA; v_call: TRBV28
cdr3_aa: CATFSGGDSNTEAFF; cdr3_nt: TGTGCCACCTTCAGCGGAGGGGACTCGAACACTGAAGCTTTCTTT; j_call: TRBJ1-1; d_call: NA; clone_size: NA; v_call: TRBV28
cdr3_aa: CASSSGTSDRNEQFF; cdr3_nt: TGCGCCAGCAGTTCCGGGACTAGCGACCGGAATGAGCAGTTCTTC; j_call: TRBJ2-1; d_call: TRBD2; clone_size: NA; v_call: TRBV5-1
cdr3_aa: CASSRTGGETQYF; cdr3_nt: TGTGCCAGCAGTCGGACAGGGGGAGAGACCCAGTACTTC; j_call: TRBJ2-5; d_call: TRBD1; clone_size: NA; v_call: TRBV6-5
cdr3_aa: CASSLSSGGAGNEQFF; cdr3_nt: TGTGCCAGCAGCCTTTCTAGCGGGGGGGCCGGGAATGAGCAGTTCTTC; j_call: TRBJ2-1; d_call: TRBD2; clone_size: NA; v_call: TRBV7-2
cdr3_aa: CASSTGTANYGYTF; cdr3_nt: TGTGCCAGCAGCACCGGGACAGCTAACTATGGCTACACCTTC; j_call: TRBJ1-2; d_call: TRBD1; clone_size: once; v_call: TRBV5-5
cdr3_aa: CASSSQGYEQYF; cdr3_nt: TGTGCCAGCAGCTCACAGGGCTACGAGCAGTACTTC; j_call: TRBJ2-7; d_call: NA; clone_size: NA; v_call: TRBV11-3
cdr3_aa: CASSHRGFRYGYTF; cdr3_nt: TGCGCCAGCAGTCATAGAGGGTTCCGCTATGGCTACACCTTC; j_call: TRBJ1-2; d_call: NA; clone_size: NA; v_call: TRBV23-1
cdr3_aa: CASRPGGGGNTNTGELFF; cdr3_nt: TGCGCCAGCAGGCCGGGAGGGGGCGGAAATACGAACACCGGGGAGCTGTTTTTT; j_call: TRBJ2-2; d_call: NA; clone_size: NA; v_call: TRBV5-1
cdr3_aa: CASSTKTGVNTEAFF; cdr3_nt: TGTGCCAGTAGTACGAAAACAGGGGTGAACACTGAAGCTTTCTTT; j_call: TRBJ1-1; d_call: TRBD1; clone_size: few; v_call: TRBV19
cdr3_aa: CASSDGGYEQYF; cdr3_nt: TGTGCCAGCAGCGACGGAGGCTACGAGCAGTACTTC; j_call: TRBJ2-7; d_call: NA; clone_size: NA; v_call: TRBV5-6
cdr3_aa: CASSPTTYEQYF; cdr3_nt: TGCGCCAGCAGCCCTACCACCTACGAGCAGTACTTC; j_call: TRBJ2-7; d_call: NA; clone_size: NA; v_call: TRBV5-1
cdr3_aa: CARSIPATTEEKLFF; cdr3_nt: TGTGCCAGAAGCATCCCAGCGACTACTGAGGAAAAACTGTTTTTT; j_call: TRBJ1-4; d_call: NA; clone_size: NA; v_call: TRBV5-3
cdr3_aa: CATNTGTDTQYF; cdr3_nt: TGTGCCACGAACACAGGTACAGATACGCAGTATTTT; j_call: TRBJ2-3; d_call: NA; clone_size: NA; v_call: TRBV15
cdr3_aa: CASSQGLAGGRLDTQYF; cdr3_nt: TGCGCCAGCAGCCAGGGACTAGCGGGGGGGCGATTAGATACGCAGTATTTT; j_call: TRBJ2-3; d_call: TRBD2; clone_size: NA; v_call: TRBV5-1
cdr3_aa: CASSSGLAGGSEQFF; cdr3_nt: TGCGCCAGCAGCTCGGGACTAGCGGGAGGGAGTGAGCAGTTCTTC; j_call: TRBJ2-1; d_call: TRBD2; clone_size: NA; v_call: TRBV5-1
cdr3_aa: CASKREEPDTQYF; cdr3_nt: TGCGCCAGCAAACGGGAGGAACCAGATACGCAGTATTTT; j_call: TRBJ2-3; d_call: TRBD2; clone_size: NA; v_call: TRBV5-1
cdr3_aa: CASAYRARDEKLFF; cdr3_nt: TGCGCCAGCGCCTACAGGGCCAGAGATGAAAAACTGTTTTTT; j_call: TRBJ1-4; d_call: NA; clone_size: NA; v_call: TRBV5-1
cdr3_aa: CASSLERSDNEQFF; cdr3_nt: TGTGCCAGCAGCTTAGAGCGATCCGACAATGAGCAGTTCTTC; j_call: TRBJ2-1; d_call: NA; clone_size: NA; v_call: TRBV11-2
cdr3_aa: CASSLGWKGGASPLHF; cdr3_nt: TGTGCCAGCAGCTTAGGATGGAAAGGGGGCGCGTCACCCCTCCACTTT; j_call: TRBJ1-6; d_call: TRBD1; clone_size: NA; v_call: TRBV7-8
cdr3_aa: CASSSKRGATDTQYF; cdr3_nt: TGTGCCAGCAGTAGTAAGCGGGGGGCCACAGATACGCAGTATTTT; j_call: TRBJ2-3; d_call: TRBD2; clone_size: once; v_call: TRBV6-5
cdr3_aa: CASSSDGGTDTQYF; cdr3_nt: TGCGCCAGCAGCTCGGACGGGGGAACAGATACGCAGTATTTT; j_call: TRBJ2-3; d_call: NA; clone_size: NA; v_call: TRBV5-1
cdr3_aa: CSVEGGTSGDEQFF; cdr3_nt: TGCAGCGTTGAGGGTGGGACTAGCGGCGATGAGCAGTTCTTC; j_call: TRBJ2-1; d_call: TRBD2; clone_size: NA; v_call: TRBV29-1
cdr3_aa: CAWSVFPGNSNQPQHF; cdr3_nt: TGTGCCTGGAGTGTATTTCCAGGGAATTCTAATCAGCCCCAGCATTTT; j_call: TRBJ1-5; d_call: NA; clone_size: once; v_call: TRBV30
cdr3_aa: CASRSGVQETQYF; cdr3_nt: TGTGCCAGCAGGAGCGGGGTACAAGAGACCCAGTACTTC; j_call: TRBJ2-5; d_call: TRBD2; clone_size: NA; v_call: TRBV25-1
cdr3_aa: CASSRRAGGRETQYF; cdr3_nt: TGTGCCAGCAGCCGGAGAGCGGGGGGCCGAGAGACCCAGTACTTC; j_call: TRBJ2-5; d_call: TRBD2; clone_size: NA; v_call: TRBV13
cdr3_aa: CASSQTGVGAISLGYTF; cdr3_nt: TGTGCCAGCAGCCAAACCGGGGTGGGGGCGATAAGTTTGGGCTACACCTTC; j_call: TRBJ1-2; d_call: NA; clone_size: NA; v_call: TRBV4-2
cdr3_aa: CASTLSGQHTDTQYF; cdr3_nt: TGTGCCAGCACCCTCTCGGGACAGCACACAGATACGCAGTATTTT; j_call: TRBJ2-3; d_call: TRBD1; clone_size: NA; v_call: TRBV14
cdr3_aa: CASSLFVGLAGGDEQFF; cdr3_nt: TGTGCCAGCAGCTTATTTGTAGGGCTAGCGGGGGGCGATGAGCAGTTCTTC; j_call: TRBJ2-1; d_call: TRBD2; clone_size: NA; v_call: TRBV7-6
cdr3_aa: CASSPRDTLLDTEAFF; cdr3_nt: TGTGCCAGCAGCCCCCGGGACACCCTACTGGACACTGAAGCTTTCTTT; j_call: TRBJ1-1; d_call: NA; clone_size: NA; v_call: TRBV5-4
cdr3_aa: CASSPGQPVYYGYTF; cdr3_nt: TGTGCCAGTAGTCCGGGACAGCCCGTATACTATGGCTACACCTTC; j_call: TRBJ1-2; d_call: TRBD1; clone_size: NA; v_call: TRBV19
cdr3_aa: CASSVVGQGVTEAFF; cdr3_nt: TGTGCCAGCAGCGTAGTGGGACAGGGGGTCACTGAAGCTTTCTTT; j_call: TRBJ1-1; d_call: TRBD1; clone_size: NA; v_call: TRBV9